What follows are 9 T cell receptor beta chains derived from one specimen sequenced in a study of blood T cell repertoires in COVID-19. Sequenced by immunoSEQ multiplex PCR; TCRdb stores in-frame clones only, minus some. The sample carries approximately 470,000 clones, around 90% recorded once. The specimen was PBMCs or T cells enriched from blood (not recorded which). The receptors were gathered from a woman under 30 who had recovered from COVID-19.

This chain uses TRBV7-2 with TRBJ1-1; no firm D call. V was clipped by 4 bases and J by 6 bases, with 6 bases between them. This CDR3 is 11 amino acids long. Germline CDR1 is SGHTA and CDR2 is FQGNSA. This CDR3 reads CASSSTPEAFF. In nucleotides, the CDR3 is TGTGCCAGCAGCTCGACTCCTGAAGCTTTCTTT.

The CDR3 nucleotides read TGCAGCGTCAGGATACCGACAGGAACGAACACCGGGGAGCTGTTTTTT. Protein sequence: CSVRIPTGTNTGELFF. The chain is built from TRBV29-1 and TRBJ2-2; D is perhaps TRBD1 (6 bases). Trimming left V 6 bases short and J 0 bases short, with 17 bases between. Germline assignment: CDR1 SQVTM and CDR2 ANQGSEA. This CDR3 is built from 16 residues.

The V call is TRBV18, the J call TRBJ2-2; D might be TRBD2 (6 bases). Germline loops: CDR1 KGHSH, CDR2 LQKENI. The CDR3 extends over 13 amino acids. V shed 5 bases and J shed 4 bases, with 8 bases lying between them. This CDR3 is CASSRLGTGELFF. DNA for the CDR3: TGTGCCAGCTCAAGACTAGGCACCGGGGAGCTGTTTTTT.

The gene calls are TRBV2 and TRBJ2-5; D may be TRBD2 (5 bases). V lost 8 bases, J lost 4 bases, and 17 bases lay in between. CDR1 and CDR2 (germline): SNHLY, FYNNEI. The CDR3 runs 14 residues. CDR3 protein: CASHKGGERETQYF. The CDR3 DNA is TGTGCCAGCCATAAGGGTGGGGAGCGAGAGACCCAGTACTTC.

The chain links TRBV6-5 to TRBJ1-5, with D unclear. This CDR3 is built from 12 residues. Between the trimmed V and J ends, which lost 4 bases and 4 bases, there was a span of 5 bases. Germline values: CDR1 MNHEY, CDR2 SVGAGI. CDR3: CASSSPNQPQHF. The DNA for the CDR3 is TGTGCCAGCAGTTCCCCTAATCAGCCCCAGCATTTT.

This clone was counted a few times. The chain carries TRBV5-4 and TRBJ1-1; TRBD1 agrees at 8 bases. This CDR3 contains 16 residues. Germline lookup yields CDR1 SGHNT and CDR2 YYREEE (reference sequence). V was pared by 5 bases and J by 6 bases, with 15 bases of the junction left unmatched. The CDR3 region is CASSSDRGQSIPEAFF. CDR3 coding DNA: TGTGCCAGCAGTTCCGACAGGGGCCAAAGTATCCCTGAAGCTTTCTTT.

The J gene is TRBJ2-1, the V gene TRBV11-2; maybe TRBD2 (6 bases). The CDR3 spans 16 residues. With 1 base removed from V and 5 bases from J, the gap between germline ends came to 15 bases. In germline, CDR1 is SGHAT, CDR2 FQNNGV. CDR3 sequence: CASSLVRLGVDNEQFF. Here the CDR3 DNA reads TGTGCCAGCAGCTTAGTCAGACTAGGGGTCGACAATGAGCAGTTCTTC.

The CDR3, as DNA: TGTGCCAGTGGGGGACAGATTTTGAATGAGCAGTTCTTC. This encodes CASGGQILNEQFF. The V call is TRBV19, the J call TRBJ2-1; 7 positions match TRBD1. Germline loops: CDR1 LNHDA, CDR2 SQIVND (reference sequence). This CDR3 is 13 amino acids long. V shed 8 bases, J shed 7 bases, and the junction held 8 bases outside the gene matches.

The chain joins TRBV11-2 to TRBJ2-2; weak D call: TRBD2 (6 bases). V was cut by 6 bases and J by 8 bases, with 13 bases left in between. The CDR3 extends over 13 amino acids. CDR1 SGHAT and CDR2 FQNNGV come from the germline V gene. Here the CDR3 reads CASRSFGGGELFF. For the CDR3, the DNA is TGTGCCAGCAGATCATTCGGGGGTGGGGAGCTGTTTTTT.